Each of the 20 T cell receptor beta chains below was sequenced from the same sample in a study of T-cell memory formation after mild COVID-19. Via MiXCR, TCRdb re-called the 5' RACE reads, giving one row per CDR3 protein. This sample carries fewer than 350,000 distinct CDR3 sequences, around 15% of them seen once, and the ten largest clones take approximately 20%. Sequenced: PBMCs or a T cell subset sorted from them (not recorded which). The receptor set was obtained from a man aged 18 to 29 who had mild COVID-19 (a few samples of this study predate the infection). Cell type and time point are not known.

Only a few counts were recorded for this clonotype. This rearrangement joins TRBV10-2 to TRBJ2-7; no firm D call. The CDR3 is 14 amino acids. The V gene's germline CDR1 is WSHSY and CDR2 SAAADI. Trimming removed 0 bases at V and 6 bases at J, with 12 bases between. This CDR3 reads CASSESGLGVEQYV. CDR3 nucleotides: TGCGCCAGCAGTGAGTCAGGGCTAGGTGTCGAGCAGTACGTC.

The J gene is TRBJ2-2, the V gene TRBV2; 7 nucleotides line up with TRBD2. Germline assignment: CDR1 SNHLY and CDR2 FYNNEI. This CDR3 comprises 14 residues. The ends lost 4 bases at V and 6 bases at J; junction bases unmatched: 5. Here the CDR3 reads CASSALAVPGELFF. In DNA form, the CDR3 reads TGTGCCAGCAGTGCCCTAGCGGTCCCCGGGGAGCTGTTTTTT.

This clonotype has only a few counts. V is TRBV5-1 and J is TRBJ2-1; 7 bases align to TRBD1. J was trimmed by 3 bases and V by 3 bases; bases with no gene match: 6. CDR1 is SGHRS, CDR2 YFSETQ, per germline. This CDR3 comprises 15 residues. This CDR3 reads CASSWGPGGYNEQFF. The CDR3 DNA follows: TGCGCCAGCAGCTGGGGGCCAGGGGGCTACAATGAGCAGTTCTTC. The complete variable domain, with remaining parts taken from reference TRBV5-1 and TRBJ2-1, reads KAGVTQTPRYLIKTRGQQVTLSCSPISGHRSVSWYQQTPGQGLQFLFEYFSETQRNKGNFPGRFSGRQFSNSRSEMNVSTLELGDSALYLCASSWGPGGYNEQFFGPGTRLTVL.

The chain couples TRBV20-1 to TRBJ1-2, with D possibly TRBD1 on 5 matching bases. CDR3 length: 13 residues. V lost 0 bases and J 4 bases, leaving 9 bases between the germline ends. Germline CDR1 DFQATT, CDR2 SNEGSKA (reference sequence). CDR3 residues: CSARDGGGYGYTF. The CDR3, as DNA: TGCAGTGCTAGAGATGGGGGTGGCTATGGCTACACCTTC.

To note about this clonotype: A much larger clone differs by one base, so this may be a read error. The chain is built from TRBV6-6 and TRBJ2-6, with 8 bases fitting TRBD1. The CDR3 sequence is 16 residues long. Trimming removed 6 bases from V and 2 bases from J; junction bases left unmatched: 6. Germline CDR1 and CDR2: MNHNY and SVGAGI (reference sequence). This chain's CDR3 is CASRDSGGAGANVLTF. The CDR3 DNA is TGTGCCAGCAGAGACTCAGGGGGCGCTGGGGCCAACGTCCTGACTTTC.

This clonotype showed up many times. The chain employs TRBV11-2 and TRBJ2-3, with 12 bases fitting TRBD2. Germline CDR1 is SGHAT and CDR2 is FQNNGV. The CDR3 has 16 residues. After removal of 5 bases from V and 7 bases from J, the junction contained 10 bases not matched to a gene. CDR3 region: CASSQTLGLAGYTQYF. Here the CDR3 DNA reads TGTGCCAGCAGCCAAACCTTGGGACTAGCGGGTTATACGCAGTATTTT.

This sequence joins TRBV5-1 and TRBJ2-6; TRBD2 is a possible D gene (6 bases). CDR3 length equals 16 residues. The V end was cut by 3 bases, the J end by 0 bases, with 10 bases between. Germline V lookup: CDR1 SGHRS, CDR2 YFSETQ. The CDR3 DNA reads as TGCGCCAGCAGCTCGGTGGGGGGCTCTGGGGCCAACGTCCTGACTTTC. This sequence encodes CASSSVGGSGANVLTF.

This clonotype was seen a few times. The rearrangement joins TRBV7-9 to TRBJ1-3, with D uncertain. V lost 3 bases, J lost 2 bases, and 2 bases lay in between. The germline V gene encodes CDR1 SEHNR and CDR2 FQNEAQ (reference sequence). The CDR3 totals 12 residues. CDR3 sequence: CASSFAGNTIYF. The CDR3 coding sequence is TGTGCCAGCAGCTTTGCTGGAAACACCATATATTTT.

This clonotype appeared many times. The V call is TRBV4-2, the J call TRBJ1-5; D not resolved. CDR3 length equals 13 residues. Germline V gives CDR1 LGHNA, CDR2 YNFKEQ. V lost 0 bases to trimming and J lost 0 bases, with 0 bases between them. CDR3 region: CASSQDSNQPQHF. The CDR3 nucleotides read TGTGCCAGCAGCCAAGATAGCAATCAGCCCCAGCATTTT.

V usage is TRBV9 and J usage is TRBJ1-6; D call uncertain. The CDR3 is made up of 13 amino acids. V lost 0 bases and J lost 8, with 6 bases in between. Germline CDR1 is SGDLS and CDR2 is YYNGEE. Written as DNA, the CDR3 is TGTGCCAGCAGCGTAGAAAGGGATTCACCCCTCCACTTT. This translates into CASSVERDSPLHF.

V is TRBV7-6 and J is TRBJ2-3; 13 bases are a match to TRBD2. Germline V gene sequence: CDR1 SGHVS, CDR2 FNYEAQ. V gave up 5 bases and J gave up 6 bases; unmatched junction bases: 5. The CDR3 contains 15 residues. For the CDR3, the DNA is TGTGCCAGCAGCCAAGGGACTAGCGGGGAGGATACGCAGTATTTT. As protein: CASSQGTSGEDTQYF.

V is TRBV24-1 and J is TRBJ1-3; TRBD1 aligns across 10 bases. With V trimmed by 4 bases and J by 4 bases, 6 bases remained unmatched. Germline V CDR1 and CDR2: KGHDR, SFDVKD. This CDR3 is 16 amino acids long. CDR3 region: CATSEGTGVGGNTIYF. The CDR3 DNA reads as TGTGCCACCAGTGAAGGGACAGGGGTCGGCGGAAACACCATATATTTT.

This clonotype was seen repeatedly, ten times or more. This CDR3 is CAISPRDRINYGYTF. The CDR3 DNA reads as TGTGCCATCAGCCCTCGAGACAGGATTAACTATGGCTACACCTTC. The V call is TRBV10-3, the J call TRBJ1-2; D possibly corresponds to TRBD1 (6 bases). The CDR3 runs to 15 residues. V lost 6 bases to trimming and J lost 1 base, with 15 bases between them. Germline CDR1 and CDR2: ENHRY and SYGVKD.

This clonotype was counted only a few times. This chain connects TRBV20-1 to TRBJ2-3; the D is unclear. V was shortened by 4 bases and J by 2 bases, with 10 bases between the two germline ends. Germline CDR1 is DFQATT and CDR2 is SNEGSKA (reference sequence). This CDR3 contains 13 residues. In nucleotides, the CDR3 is TGCAGTGCTATACGGGCTTCCACAGATACGCAGTATTTT. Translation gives CSAIRASTDTQYF.

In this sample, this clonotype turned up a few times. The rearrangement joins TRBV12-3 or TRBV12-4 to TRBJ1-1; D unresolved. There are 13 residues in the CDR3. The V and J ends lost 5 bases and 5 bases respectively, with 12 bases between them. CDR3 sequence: CASSLNPGTEAFF. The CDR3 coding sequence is TGTGCCAGCAGTCTAAACCCGGGGACTGAAGCTTTCTTT.

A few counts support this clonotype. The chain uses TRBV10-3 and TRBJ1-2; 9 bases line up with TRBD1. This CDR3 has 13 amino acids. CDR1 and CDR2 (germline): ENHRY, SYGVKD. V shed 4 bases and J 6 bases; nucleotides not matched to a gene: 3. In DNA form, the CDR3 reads TGTGCCATCAGTGTGGGACAGGGTCATGGCTACACCTTC. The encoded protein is CAISVGQGHGYTF.

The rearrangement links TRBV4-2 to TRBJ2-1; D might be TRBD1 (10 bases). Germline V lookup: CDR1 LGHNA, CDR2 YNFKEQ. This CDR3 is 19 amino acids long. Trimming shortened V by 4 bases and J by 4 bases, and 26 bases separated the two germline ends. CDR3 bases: TGTGCCAGCAGCCGGGGGACAGGGGAAGCGGGAGGAACGTACAATGAGCAGTTCTTC. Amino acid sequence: CASSRGTGEAGGTYNEQFF.

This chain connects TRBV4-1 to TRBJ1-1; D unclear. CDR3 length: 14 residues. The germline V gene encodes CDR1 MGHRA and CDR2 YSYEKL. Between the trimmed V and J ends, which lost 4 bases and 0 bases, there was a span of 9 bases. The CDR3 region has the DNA TGCGCCAGCAGCCCTAGAGCTTTGAACACTGAAGCTTTCTTT. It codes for CASSPRALNTEAFF.

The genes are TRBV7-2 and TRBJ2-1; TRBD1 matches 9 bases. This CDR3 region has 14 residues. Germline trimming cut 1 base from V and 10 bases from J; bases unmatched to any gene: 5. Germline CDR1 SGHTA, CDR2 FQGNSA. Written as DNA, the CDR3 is TGTGCCAGCAGCTTAGTACAGGGGGCAGGGGAGCAGTTCTTC. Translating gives CASSLVQGAGEQFF.

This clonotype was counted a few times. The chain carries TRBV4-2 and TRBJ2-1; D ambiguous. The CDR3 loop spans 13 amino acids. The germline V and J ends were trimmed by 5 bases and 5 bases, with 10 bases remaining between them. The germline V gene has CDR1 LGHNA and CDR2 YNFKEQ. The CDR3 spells CASSRHGDNEQFF. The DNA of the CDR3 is TGTGCCAGCAGCAGACACGGCGACAATGAGCAGTTCTTC.